The rows below give T cell receptor beta chains drawn from one sample of a study of PD-1 blockade in classical Hodgkin lymphoma. The method was immunoSEQ multiplex PCR; TCRdb's version includes in-frame clones alone and lacks a portion of them. The repertoire holds 90,000 to 100,000 clones, with over 85% as singletons. The specimen comprised peripheral blood mononuclear cells (PBMCs), sampled at baseline. The receptors were gathered from a human donor with classical Hodgkin lymphoma. The CDR3 runs from the conserved cysteine through the conserved F or W. D genes are given only for firm matches. Clone sizes are given selectively: once, few, many, or a class where the clone is expanded.

abundance | j_gene | v_gene | d_gene | CDR3nt | CDR3aa
NA | TRBJ1-1 | TRBV11-2 | TRBD1 | TGTGCCAGCAGCTTTCTGCCGGGACAGGGGAACACTGAAGCTTTCTTT | CASSFLPGQGNTEAFF
NA | TRBJ2-3 | TRBV20-1 | NA | TGCAGTGCTAGAGTAACAAATACGCAGTATTTT | CSARVTNTQYF
NA | TRBJ2-7 | TRBV19 | TRBD1 | TGTGCCAGTAGTAATACCGGGACAGGGGTCGAGCAGTACTTC | CASSNTGTGVEQYF
NA | TRBJ2-2 | TRBV9 | NA | TGTGCCAGCGGATGGACCGGGGAGCTGTTTTTT | CASGWTGELFF
once | TRBJ2-3 | TRBV27 | NA | TGTGCCAGCAGTTTGGGGACTGTCACAGATACGCAGTATTTT | CASSLGTVTDTQYF
NA | TRBJ2-7 | TRBV5-1 | NA | TGCGCCAGCAGCTTCTTAAATCAAGGGCAAACAGCCCTAAGGGAGCAGTACTTC | CASSFLNQGQTALREQYF
NA | TRBJ2-3 | TRBV7-9 | TRBD2 | TGTGCCAGCAGCTTCCGGGAAATAGCGGGAGTGGCAGATACGCAGTATTTT | CASSFREIAGVADTQYF
NA | TRBJ1-1 | TRBV28 | TRBD1 | TGTGCCAGCAGTACAAACAGGGGCCCGAACACTGAAGCTTTCTTT | CASSTNRGPNTEAFF
few | TRBJ1-1 | TRBV30 | NA | TGTGCCTGGAGCTTATCGAACACTGAAGCTTTCTTT | CAWSLSNTEAFF
NA | TRBJ1-5 | TRBV15 | NA | TGTGCCACCAGCAGAGATCGGGGGCTGGGTCAGCCCCAGCATTTT | CATSRDRGLGQPQHF
once | TRBJ2-1 | TRBV11-2 | NA | TGTGCCAGCAGCTTAGGGCCACAGGGTTACAATGAGCAGTTCTTC | CASSLGPQGYNEQFF
NA | TRBJ1-5 | TRBV5-1 | NA | TGCGCCAGCAGCTTGGGATCAAAGGATCAGCCCCAGCATTTT | CASSLGSKDQPQHF
NA | TRBJ1-1 | TRBV7-9 | TRBD1 | TGTGCCAGCAGCTTAGCGGACAGGGGGATTAGGGCTGAAGCTTTCTTT | CASSLADRGIRAEAFF
NA | TRBJ1-5 | TRBV19 | TRBD1 | TGTGCCAGTAGTATATCGGGACAGACAAATCAGCCCCAGCATTTT | CASSISGQTNQPQHF
NA | TRBJ2-7 | TRBV28 | NA | TGTGCCAGCAGTTCCCCCGCAGGGGCGTCCTACGAGCAGTACTTC | CASSSPAGASYEQYF
NA | TRBJ2-7 | TRBV28 | TRBD2 | TGTGCCAGCAGTTTAGCGGGAGAAAGGTACGAGCAGTACTTC | CASSLAGERYEQYF
NA | TRBJ2-7 | TRBV7-9 | NA | TGTGCCAGCAGCTTACTGGCCAGGTCCTACGAGCAGTACTTC | CASSLLARSYEQYF
NA | TRBJ2-5 | TRBV10-3 | NA | TGTGCCATCAGGGATTGGAGCCAAGAGACCCAGTACTTC | CAIRDWSQETQYF
NA | TRBJ2-7 | TRBV28 | TRBD1 | TGTGCCAGCAGTTTACCGGGACAGGGAGCCTACGAGCAGTACTTC | CASSLPGQGAYEQYF
NA | TRBJ2-3 | TRBV5-4 | NA | TGTGCCAGCAGCAGTACGGGACACCAGGGCACAGATACGCAGTATTTT | CASSSTGHQGTDTQYF
few | TRBJ2-1 | TRBV6-5 | NA | TGTGCCAGCAGTTACTTCGGATCCTACAATGAGCAGTTCTTC | CASSYFGSYNEQFF
NA | TRBJ2-4 | TRBV9 | NA | TGTGCCAGCAGCGTAGACCCCTCAGGGGGGGTCAAAAACATTCAGTACTTC | CASSVDPSGGVKNIQYF
NA | TRBJ2-3 | TRBV11-2 | NA | TGTGCCAGCAGCTCGCCGACTCGTTACCGCACAGATACGCAGTATTTT | CASSSPTRYRTDTQYF
NA | TRBJ1-4 | TRBV6-5 | NA | TGTGCCAGCAGTTACTCGCCCCAGGAAAAACTGTTTTTT | CASSYSPQEKLFF
once | TRBJ2-7 | TRBV7-9 | TRBD1 | TGTGCCAGCAGCCAACCGGGACAGGGAGACGAGCAGTACTTC | CASSQPGQGDEQYF
NA | TRBJ2-7 | TRBV5-5 | TRBD2 | TGTGCCAGCAGGCTAGCGGGAGGGTTGGGCGAGCAGTACTTC | CASRLAGGLGEQYF
once | TRBJ2-3 | TRBV10-3 | NA | TGTGCCATCAGTGAGTCCCCGAGCACAGATACGCAGTATTTT | CAISESPSTDTQYF
NA | TRBJ1-1 | TRBV5-1 | NA | TGCGCCAGCAGCCCGGTTAGGGCTGGGAACACTGAAGCTTTCTTT | CASSPVRAGNTEAFF
NA | TRBJ2-5 | TRBV28 | NA | TGTGCCAGCAGTGAAGGACAGAACCTACAAGAGACCCAGTACTTC | CASSEGQNLQETQYF
NA | TRBJ1-3 | TRBV19 | NA | TGTGCCAGTAGTCCGAGGACTATAGGAAACACCATATATTTT | CASSPRTIGNTIYF
once | TRBJ2-2 | TRBV7-7 | NA | TGTGCCAGCAGCCCCCGCCCCGGGACGGCGAACACCGGGGAGCTGTTTTTT | CASSPRPGTANTGELFF
NA | TRBJ1-1 | TRBV18 | TRBD1 | TGTGCCAGCTCACGCCGCCGGGACAGGGACGTTGTCGCTGAAGCTTTCTTT | CASSRRRDRDVVAEAFF
NA | TRBJ2-2 | TRBV30 | NA | TGTGCCTGGACACCCTGGAGCGGAACGAACACCGGGGAGCTGTTTTTT | CAWTPWSGTNTGELFF
NA | TRBJ2-7 | TRBV20-1 | NA | TGCAGTGCTGAGGAAAGGGGCGAGCAGTACTTC | CSAEERGEQYF
NA | TRBJ2-3 | TRBV4-2 | NA | TGTGCCAGCAGCCAAGCGGGGGCAGCTCTCACAGATACGCAGTATTTT | CASSQAGAALTDTQYF
NA | TRBJ2-2 | TRBV7-6 | NA | TGTGCCAGCAGCCTGGGCCCCCAAGGGTATACCGGGGAGCTGTTTTTT | CASSLGPQGYTGELFF
NA | TRBJ2-7 | TRBV19 | TRBD1 | TGTGCCAGTAGTACGACAGGGGCTACCTACGAGCAGTACTTC | CASSTTGATYEQYF
NA | TRBJ2-7 | TRBV10-3 | NA | TGTGCCATCAGGGTAAAAACGGGTGACTCCTACGAGCAGTACTTC | CAIRVKTGDSYEQYF
NA | TRBJ2-7 | TRBV7-9 | NA | TGTGCCAGCAGCTTAGGGGGGACACTATACGAGCAGTACTTC | CASSLGGTLYEQYF
NA | TRBJ2-3 | TRBV13 | TRBD2 | TGTGCCAGCAGCCCGGGGACTAGCTATGGGGATACGCAGTATTTT | CASSPGTSYGDTQYF
NA | TRBJ2-5 | TRBV9 | NA | TGTGCCAGCAGTCAAGGGGCAGGAGGCCAAGAGACCCAGTACTTC | CASSQGAGGQETQYF
NA | TRBJ1-4 | TRBV7-9 | NA | TGTGCCAGCAGCAAAGAGGGGGTAACTAATGAAAAACTGTTTTTT | CASSKEGVTNEKLFF